This T cell receptor (beta chain) was identified during a study of technical replicates of blood from a few donors. Sequencing used immunoSEQ multiplex PCR; TCRdb keeps in-frame clones, though not all of them. The sample lists more than 65,000 clones; over 75% were seen once. V lost 7 bases and J 0 bases, leaving 13 bases between the germline ends. The CDR3 totals 15 residues. This chain uses TRBV23-1 with TRBJ1-3, with D possibly matching TRBD1 (5 bases). TRBV23-1 is annotated as an ORF whose role is uncertain. The TCR comes from a human donor in good health. Some clones in this sample may be carry-over from other donors' samples. Sequencing input: PBMCs. In DNA, the CDR3 is TGCGCCAGCAACCTTACAGGAATCTCTGGAAACACCATATATTTT. Translated: CASNLTGISGNTIYF.